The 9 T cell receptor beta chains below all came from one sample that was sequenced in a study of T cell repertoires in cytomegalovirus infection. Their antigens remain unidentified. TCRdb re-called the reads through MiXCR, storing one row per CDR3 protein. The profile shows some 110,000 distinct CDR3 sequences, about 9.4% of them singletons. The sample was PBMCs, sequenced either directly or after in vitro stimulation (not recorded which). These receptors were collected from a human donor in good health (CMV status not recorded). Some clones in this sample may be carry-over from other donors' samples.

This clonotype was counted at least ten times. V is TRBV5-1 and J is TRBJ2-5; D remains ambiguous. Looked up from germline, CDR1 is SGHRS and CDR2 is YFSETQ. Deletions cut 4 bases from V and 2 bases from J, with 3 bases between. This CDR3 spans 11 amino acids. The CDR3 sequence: CASSMQETQYF. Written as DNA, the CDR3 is TGCGCCAGCAGCATGCAAGAGACCCAGTACTTC.

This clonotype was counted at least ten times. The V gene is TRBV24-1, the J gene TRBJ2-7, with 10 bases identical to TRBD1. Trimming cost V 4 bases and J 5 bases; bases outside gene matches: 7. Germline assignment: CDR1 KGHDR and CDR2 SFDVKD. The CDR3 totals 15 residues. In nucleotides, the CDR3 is TGTGCCACCAGTGAAACCGGGACAGGGGTCCACGAGCAGTACTTC. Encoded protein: CATSETGTGVHEQYF.

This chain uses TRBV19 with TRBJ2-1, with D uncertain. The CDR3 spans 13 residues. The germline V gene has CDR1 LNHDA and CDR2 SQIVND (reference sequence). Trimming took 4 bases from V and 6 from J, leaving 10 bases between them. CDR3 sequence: CASSSVLLNEQFF. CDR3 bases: TGTGCCAGTAGTAGCGTTCTCCTCAATGAGCAGTTCTTC.

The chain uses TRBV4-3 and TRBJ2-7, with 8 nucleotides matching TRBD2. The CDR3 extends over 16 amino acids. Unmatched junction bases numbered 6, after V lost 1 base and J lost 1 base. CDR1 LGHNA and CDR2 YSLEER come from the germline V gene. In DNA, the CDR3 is TGCGCCAGCAGCCAAGGTCGAACTAGCGGTTCCTACGAGCAGTACTTC. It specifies CASSQGRTSGSYEQYF.

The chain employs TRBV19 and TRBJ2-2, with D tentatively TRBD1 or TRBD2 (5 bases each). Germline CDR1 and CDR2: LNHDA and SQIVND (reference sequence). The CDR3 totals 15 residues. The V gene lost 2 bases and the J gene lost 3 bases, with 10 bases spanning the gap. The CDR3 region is CASSISGPYTGELFF. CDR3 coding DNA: TGTGCCAGTAGTATATCGGGACCCTACACCGGGGAGCTGTTTTTT.

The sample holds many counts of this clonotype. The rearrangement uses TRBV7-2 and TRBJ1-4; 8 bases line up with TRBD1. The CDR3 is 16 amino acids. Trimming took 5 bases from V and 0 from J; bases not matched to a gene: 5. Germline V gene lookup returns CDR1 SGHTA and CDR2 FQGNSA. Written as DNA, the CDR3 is TGTGCCAGCAGCATGGGACAGGTTGCAACTAATGAAAAACTGTTTTTT. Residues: CASSMGQVATNEKLFF.

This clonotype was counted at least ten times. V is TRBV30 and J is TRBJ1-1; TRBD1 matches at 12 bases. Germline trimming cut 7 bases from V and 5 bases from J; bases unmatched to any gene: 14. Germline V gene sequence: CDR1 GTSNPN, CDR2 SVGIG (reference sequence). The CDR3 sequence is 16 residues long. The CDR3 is CAFTPKPGQGATEAFF. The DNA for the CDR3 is TGTGCCTTCACGCCCAAACCGGGACAGGGGGCAACTGAAGCTTTCTTT.

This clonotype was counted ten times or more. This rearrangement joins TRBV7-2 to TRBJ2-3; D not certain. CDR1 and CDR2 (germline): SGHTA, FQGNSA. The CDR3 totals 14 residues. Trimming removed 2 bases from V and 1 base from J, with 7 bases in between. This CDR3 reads CASSLSGGTDTQYF. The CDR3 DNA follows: TGTGCCAGCAGCTTATCAGGCGGCACAGATACGCAGTATTTT.

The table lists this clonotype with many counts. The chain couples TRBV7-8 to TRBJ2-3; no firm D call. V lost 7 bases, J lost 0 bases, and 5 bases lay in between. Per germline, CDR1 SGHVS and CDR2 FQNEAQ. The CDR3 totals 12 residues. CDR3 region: CASTSSTDTQYF. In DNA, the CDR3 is TGTGCCAGCACCTCTAGCACAGATACGCAGTATTTT.